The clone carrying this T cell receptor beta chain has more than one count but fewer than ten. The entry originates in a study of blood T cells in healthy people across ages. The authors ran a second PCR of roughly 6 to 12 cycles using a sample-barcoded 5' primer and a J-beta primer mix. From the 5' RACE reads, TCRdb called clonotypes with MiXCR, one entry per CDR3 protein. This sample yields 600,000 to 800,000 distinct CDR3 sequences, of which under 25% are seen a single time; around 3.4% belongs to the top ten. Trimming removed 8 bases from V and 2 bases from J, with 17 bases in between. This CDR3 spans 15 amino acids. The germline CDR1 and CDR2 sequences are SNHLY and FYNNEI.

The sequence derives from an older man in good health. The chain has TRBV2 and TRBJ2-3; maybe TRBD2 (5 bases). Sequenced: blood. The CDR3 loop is CASGRGHGFTDTQYF. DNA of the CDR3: TGTGCCAGCGGGAGAGGGCACGGATTCACAGATACGCAGTATTTT.